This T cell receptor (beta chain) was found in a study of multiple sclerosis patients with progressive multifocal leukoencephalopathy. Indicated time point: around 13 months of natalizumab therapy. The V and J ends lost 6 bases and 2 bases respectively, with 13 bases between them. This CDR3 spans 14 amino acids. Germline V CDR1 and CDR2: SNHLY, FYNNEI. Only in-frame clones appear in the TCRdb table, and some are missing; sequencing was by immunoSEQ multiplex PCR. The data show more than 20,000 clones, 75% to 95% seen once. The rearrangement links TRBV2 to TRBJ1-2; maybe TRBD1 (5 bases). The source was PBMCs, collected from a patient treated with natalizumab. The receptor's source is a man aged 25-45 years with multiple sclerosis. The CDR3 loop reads CASRIRVSNYGYTF. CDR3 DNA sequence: TGTGCCAGCAGGATCAGGGTTTCAAACTATGGCTACACCTTC.